The 9 T cell receptor beta chains below come from one sample, sequenced in a study of blood T cell repertoires in COVID-19. Using immunoSEQ multiplex PCR, the repertoire was profiled, and TCRdb retains in-frame clones only, with some absent. The sample holds just over 300,000 clones, roughly 89% seen once. The sequencing sample was made of PBMCs or T cells enriched from blood (not recorded which). The receptors shown here come from a woman aged 18 to 35 who had recovered from COVID-19.

This rearrangement joins TRBV9 to TRBJ2-3; TRBD2 aligns across 12 bases. CDR3 size: 15 residues. Germline CDR1 SGDLS, CDR2 YYNGEE. Germline trimming cut 3 bases from V and 3 bases from J; bases unmatched to any gene: 2. This CDR3 is CASSATSGGTDTQYF. The CDR3 DNA is TGTGCCAGCAGCGCCACTAGCGGGGGGACAGATACGCAGTATTTT.

The chain is built from TRBV28 and TRBJ1-4; 7 nucleotides align to TRBD1. V shed 4 bases and J 7 bases; nucleotides not matched to a gene: 12. The CDR3 loop spans 16 amino acids. The germline V gene encodes CDR1 MDHEN and CDR2 SYDVKM. CDR3 DNA: TGTGCCAGCAGTTACGGACCTCGGAGGGACAGTGAAAAACTGTTTTTT. Its translation: CASSYGPRRDSEKLFF.

This clone appeared a single time. The rearrangement uses TRBV7-3 and TRBJ2-2; 11 nucleotides agree with TRBD2. Germline trimming cut 1 base from V and 3 bases from J; bases unmatched to any gene: 1. Germline values: CDR1 SGHTA, CDR2 FQGTGA. This CDR3 comprises 16 residues. The chain's CDR3 is CASSLIAGGYTGELFF. The CDR3 nucleotides read TGTGCCAGCAGCTTAATAGCGGGAGGGTACACCGGGGAGCTGTTTTTT.

The gene calls are TRBV28 and TRBJ1-5; TRBD1 might be the D (5 bases). In germline, CDR1 is MDHEN, CDR2 SYDVKM. This CDR3 is built from 12 residues. V lost 2 bases to trimming and J lost 11 bases, with 10 bases between them. The CDR3 DNA sequence: TGTGCCAGCAGTTTAGAGGTACAGGCCCAGCATTTT. It specifies CASSLEVQAQHF.

This chain joins TRBV5-5 and TRBJ2-7; tentative D call: TRBD2 (6 bases). The germline CDR1 and CDR2 sequences are SGHKS and YYEKEE (reference sequence). The V end lost 5 bases, the J end lost 1 base, and 16 bases lay between the germline ends. The CDR3 consists of 15 residues. Here the CDR3 DNA reads TGTGCCAGCAGTTTCGGGAGTAGGCCGTCCTACGAGCAGTACTTC. Its translation is CASSFGSRPSYEQYF.

V is TRBV7-2 and J is TRBJ1-1, with 7 nucleotides matching TRBD1. This CDR3 has 17 residues. The V and J ends lost 5 bases and 2 bases, in that order; junction bases with no gene match: 14. CDR1 is SGHTA, CDR2 FQGNSA, per germline. CDR3 residues: CASSNPTSGQTNTEAFF. The CDR3 DNA reads TGTGCCAGCAGCAACCCAACATCGGGACAGACTAACACTGAAGCTTTCTTT.

The chain combines TRBV5-1 with TRBJ1-3, with a possible D match to TRBD1 (6 bases). The V end was cut by 2 bases, the J end by 1 base, with 19 bases between. The CDR3 is 18 amino acids. Germline-derived CDR1 and CDR2 are SGHRS and YFSETQ. This CDR3 reads CASSFILQGESSGNTIYF. The CDR3 DNA is TGCGCCAGCAGCTTTATTTTACAGGGCGAATCGTCTGGAAACACCATATATTTT. Filled out from reference TRBV5-1 and TRBJ1-3, the complete variable domain reads KAGVTQTPRYLIKTRGQQVTLSCSPISGHRSVSWYQQTPGQGLQFLFEYFSETQRNKGNFPGRFSGRQFSNSRSEMNVSTLELGDSALYLCASSFILQGESSGNTIYFGEGSWLTVV.

The rearrangement uses TRBV11-2 and TRBJ2-6; a possible D gene is TRBD1 (6 bases). The V end lost 1 base, the J end lost 3 bases, and 10 bases lay between the germline ends. The germline V gene has CDR1 SGHAT and CDR2 FQNNGV. The CDR3 covers 16 residues. The CDR3 region has the DNA TGTGCCAGCAGCTTAGTGGCAGGGGTTGGGGCCAACGTCCTGACTTTC. Amino acids: CASSLVAGVGANVLTF.

This sequence joins TRBV5-1 and TRBJ2-1; 7 bases align to TRBD1. Germline V CDR1 and CDR2: SGHRS, YFSETQ. This CDR3 is 13 amino acids long. V was clipped by 4 bases and J by 6 bases; unmatched bases: 4. CDR3 nucleotides: TGCGCCAGCAGCCTGACAGGGATCAATGAGCAGTTCTTC. Translated: CASSLTGINEQFF.